These 26 T cell receptor beta chains originate from one sample sequenced in a study of CD8+CD57+ T cells in acquired aplastic anemia (dated 2018 in TCRdb). Sequencing used an Illumina HiSeq 2000. Genomic DNA served as template for TCR beta VDJ combination and CDR3 sequence profiling. In-frame beta chains were kept once TCRdb had trimmed the public reads at Q25 with fastp and called clones with MiXCR. CDR3 protein sequences are deduplicated, and each keeps its most common genes and DNA. The sample table holds about 270,000 distinct CDR3 sequences, of which roughly half were seen once. The ten largest clones add up to roughly 8% of the sample. Specimen: sorted CD4+, CD8+, or CD8+CD57+ T cells (not recorded which) from PBMCs. The receptors were gathered from a human donor with severe aplastic anemia or a healthy control (not recorded which).

J is TRBJ2-3 and V is TRBV24-1; 7 positions match TRBD2. Germline V gives CDR1 KGHDR, CDR2 SFDVKD. V lost 4 bases, J lost 14 bases, and 11 bases stayed unmatched. The CDR3 is made up of 13 amino acids. This chain's CDR3 is CATSDRRAGERYF. As DNA, the CDR3 is TGTGCCACCAGTGACCGCAGGGCGGGAGAGCGGTATTTT.

The chain is built from TRBV20-1 and TRBJ2-7; perhaps TRBD1 as D (5 bases). Trimming cost V 0 bases and J 0 bases, with 9 bases left between them. CDR1 and CDR2 (germline): DFQATT, SNEGSKA (reference sequence). This CDR3 has 14 residues. CDR3: CSARDRGSSYEQYF. CDR3 in DNA: TGCAGTGCTAGAGATAGGGGCAGCTCCTACGAGCAGTACTTC.

This clonotype was observed many times. V and J are TRBV6-2 or TRBV6-3 and TRBJ2-5; D is perhaps TRBD2 (5 bases). The CDR3 sequence is 12 residues long. Trimming removed 6 bases from V and 2 bases from J, with 7 bases in between. Germline-derived CDR1 and CDR2 are MNHEY and SVGEGT. CDR3 coding DNA: TGTGCCAGCAGGGACTCGCAAGAGACCCAGTACTTC. This encodes CASRDSQETQYF.

V gene TRBV20-1 combines with J gene TRBJ1-1, with D hard to call. The CDR3 is made up of 15 amino acids. Deletions cut 0 bases from V and 0 bases from J, with 11 bases between. Germline V gene lookup returns CDR1 DFQATT and CDR2 SNEGSKA (reference sequence). CDR3 sequence: CSARDSNTVNTEAFF. In DNA form, the CDR3 reads TGCAGTGCTAGAGACTCTAACACAGTGAACACTGAAGCTTTCTTT.

This clonotype was counted ten times or more. The V gene is TRBV27, the J gene TRBJ1-2; no definite D call. V was clipped by 4 bases and J by 2 bases, with 8 bases between them. The CDR3 runs to 13 residues. CDR1 MNHEY and CDR2 SMNVEV come from the germline V gene (reference sequence). This CDR3 is CASSWANNYGYTF. CDR3 nucleotide sequence: TGTGCCAGCAGTTGGGCAAACAACTATGGCTACACCTTC.

This chain uses TRBV20-1 with TRBJ2-7; no reliable D call. V gave up 0 bases and J gave up 0 bases, with 6 bases separating them. The CDR3 is 13 amino acids. Germline V gene lookup returns CDR1 DFQATT and CDR2 SNEGSKA (reference sequence). CDR3 loop: CSARDKGSYEQYF. The CDR3 DNA follows: TGCAGTGCTAGAGATAAGGGCTCCTACGAGCAGTACTTC.

This clonotype was seen many times. This sequence joins TRBV3-1 and TRBJ2-2, with D maybe TRBD1 (5 bases). CDR3 length: 14 residues. Trimming removed 0 bases at V and 8 bases at J, with 10 bases between. Germline CDR1 is LGHDT and CDR2 is YNNKEL (reference sequence). CDR3 in amino acids: CASSQDTGGGELFF. CDR3 in DNA: TGTGCCAGCAGCCAAGATACAGGTGGAGGGGAGCTGTTTTTT.

This clonotype was detected once. The chain carries TRBV7-9 and TRBJ2-1; D unresolved. Germline CDR1 SEHNR, CDR2 FQNEAQ (reference sequence). V lost 0 bases and J 8 bases, leaving 5 bases between the germline ends. This CDR3 region has 12 residues. The CDR3 sequence is CASSLALYEQFF. The CDR3 DNA is TGTGCCAGCAGCTTAGCGCTCTATGAGCAGTTCTTC.

The chain links TRBV20-1 to TRBJ1-1; D not resolved. V was clipped by 6 bases and J by 0 bases, with 11 bases between them. The CDR3 has 13 residues. CDR1 is DFQATT, CDR2 SNEGSKA, per germline (reference sequence). Written as DNA, the CDR3 is TGCAGTGCCAGAAGGACTATGAACACTGAAGCTTTCTTT. It is translated as CSARRTMNTEAFF.

This clonotype was found many times. J is TRBJ2-7 and V is TRBV20-1; D is possibly TRBD1 (6 bases). Trimming left V 5 bases short and J 0 bases short, with 17 bases between. CDR3 length equals 15 residues. Germline assignment: CDR1 DFQATT and CDR2 SNEGSKA (reference sequence). CDR3 nucleotides: TGCAGTGCTGGTCGGGGTCAGGGGAGCTCCTACGAGCAGTACTTC. Residues: CSAGRGQGSSYEQYF.

V is TRBV6-1 and J is TRBJ1-2; D is undetermined. The V end lost 0 bases, the J end lost 13 bases, and 12 bases lay between the germline ends. CDR3 length equals 12 residues. Looked up from germline, CDR1 is MNHNS and CDR2 is SASEGT. CDR3: CASSEAGPIFTF. Here the CDR3 DNA reads TGTGCCAGCAGTGAAGCCGGGCCCATCTTCACCTTC.

Note on this clonotype: One end of the junction varies from germline; a read error may be responsible. The V gene is TRBV5-1, the J gene TRBJ2-3, with D tentatively TRBD1 (5 bases). Germline CDR1 and CDR2: SGHRS and YFSETQ. The CDR3 covers 13 residues. The chain's CDR3 is CVSTTGSTDTQYF. CDR3 nucleotides: TGCGTCAGCACCACAGGAAGCACAGATACGCAGTATTTT. The full variable domain, with the rest looked up from reference TRBV5-1 and TRBJ2-3, is KAGVTQTPRYLIKTRGQQVTLSCSPISGHRSVSWYQQTPGQGLQFLFEYFSETQRNKGNFPGRFSGRQFSNSRSEMNVSTLELGDSALYLCVSTTGSTDTQYFGPGTRLTVL.

Of note for this clonotype: This may be a read error, as it is one base from a much larger clone. The conserved closing phenylalanine or tryptophan is absent in this CDR3, likely reflecting a read error. The DNA is left out, because the CDR3 cannot be placed on it with certainty; the CDR3 is given as TCRdb lists it. J is TRBJ2-7 and V is TRBV25-1. Germline CDR1 MGHDK, CDR2 SYGVNS. With termini counted, the CDR3 has 14 amino acids. CDR3 sequence reads: CASSESGDYYERYL.

The chain uses TRBV2 and TRBJ2-3; no definite D call. The CDR3 spans 18 residues. Looked up from germline, CDR1 is SNHLY and CDR2 is FYNNEI. V lost 0 bases to trimming and J lost 1 base, with 17 bases between them. As DNA, the CDR3 is TGTGCCAGCAGTGAAGCGGTAGGCGGCCCCCCCCGCACAGATACGCAGTATTTT. Translated: CASSEAVGGPPRTDTQYF.

This clonotype came up a few times. V and J are TRBV27 and TRBJ2-1; either TRBD1 or TRBD2 may supply D (5 bases each). The CDR3 is made up of 14 amino acids. Germline V gene sequence: CDR1 MNHEY, CDR2 SMNVEV (reference sequence). V lost 4 bases, J lost 11 bases, and 18 bases lay in between. The CDR3 nucleotides are TGTGCCAGCAGTTCTTACCTACCGGGACGCCAGCAGTTCTTC. Translation: CASSSYLPGRQQFF.

The chain uses TRBV2 and TRBJ2-5, with a possible D match to TRBD1 (5 bases). The germline V and J ends were trimmed by 4 bases and 6 bases, with 15 bases remaining between them. The CDR3 is 14 amino acids. Germline assignment: CDR1 SNHLY and CDR2 FYNNEI. The CDR3 loop reads CASSGQRLGQTQYF. The DNA for the CDR3 is TGTGCCAGCAGTGGACAGAGACTTGGGCAGACCCAGTACTTC.

This chain's CDR3 is CATSDTTGTDTQYF. The CDR3 nucleotides read TGTGCCACCAGTGATACGACAGGAACAGATACGCAGTATTTT. V gene TRBV24-1 combines with J gene TRBJ2-3, with D possibly matching TRBD1 (6 bases). The CDR3 is 14 residues long. The germline CDR1 and CDR2 sequences are KGHDR and SFDVKD. Trimming cost V 3 bases and J 3 bases, with 9 bases left between them.

The V and J genes are TRBV5-1 and TRBJ1-1, with a possible D match to TRBD1 (6 bases). Looked up from germline, CDR1 is SGHRS and CDR2 is YFSETQ. There are 13 residues in the CDR3. Between the trimmed V and J ends, which lost 3 bases and 3 bases, there was a span of 9 bases. CDR3 sequence reads: CASSSDRYTEAFF. The DNA of the CDR3 is TGCGCCAGCAGCTCTGACAGGTACACTGAAGCTTTCTTT.

There are a few counts of this clonotype. The V call is TRBV20-1, the J call TRBJ2-3; tentatively, D is TRBD2 (5 bases). The CDR3 totals 14 residues. CDR1 is DFQATT, CDR2 SNEGSKA, per germline (reference sequence). This chain's CDR3 is CSVQGGAGTDTQYF. The CDR3, as DNA: TGCAGCGTCCAAGGAGGAGCAGGAACAGATACGCAGTATTTT.

This sequence joins TRBV4-1 and TRBJ1-6; D is uncertain. Germline V gene data show CDR1 as MGHRA and CDR2 as YSYEKL. V dropped 1 base and J dropped 10 bases, with 14 bases sitting between them. The CDR3 runs 15 residues. The CDR3 reads CASSQAAAVGSPLHF. CDR3 DNA: TGCGCCAGCAGCCAAGCGGCGGCAGTGGGGTCACCCCTCCACTTT.

This clonotype was seen a few times. The gene calls are TRBV7-6 and TRBJ1-2, with 9 bases fitting TRBD1. Per the germline V gene, CDR1 is SGHVS and CDR2 is FNYEAQ. CDR3 size: 14 residues. V shed 5 bases and J 8 bases; nucleotides not matched to a gene: 9. The CDR3 protein is CASSITGTGSGYTF. CDR3 sequence (DNA): TGTGCCAGCAGCATTACCGGGACAGGGAGCGGCTACACCTTC.

This clonotype was seen a few times. The chain joins TRBV5-1 to TRBJ2-5, with a tentative D call TRBD1 (6 bases). Germline V lookup: CDR1 SGHRS, CDR2 YFSETQ. This CDR3 contains 15 residues. Deletions cut 1 base from V and 2 bases from J, with 12 bases between. The DNA of the CDR3 is TGCGCCAGCAGCTTGACAGGGTACCGGCAAGAGACCCAGTACTTC. As protein: CASSLTGYRQETQYF.

The chain uses TRBV20-1 and TRBJ1-2; D remains unclear. The germline gives CDR1 DFQATT, CDR2 SNEGSKA (reference sequence). The CDR3 spans 14 residues. V was cut by 1 base and J by 4 bases, with 13 bases left in between. Here the CDR3 reads CSARVSREAYGYTF. The CDR3 DNA reads as TGCAGTGCTAGAGTGAGTCGGGAAGCCTATGGCTACACCTTC.

This chain uses TRBV2 with TRBJ2-7; D is unresolved. Germline V gene sequence: CDR1 SNHLY, CDR2 FYNNEI. Trimming removed 3 bases at V and 3 bases at J, with 9 bases between. This CDR3 spans 13 amino acids. CDR3 in amino acids: CASSEADRYEQYF. CDR3 DNA: TGTGCCAGCAGTGAGGCAGATCGCTACGAGCAGTACTTC.

In this sample, this clonotype turned up many times. The chain links TRBV19 to TRBJ1-2; D call uncertain. Trimming removed 2 bases at V and 5 bases at J, with 6 bases between. CDR1 is LNHDA, CDR2 SQIVND, per germline (reference sequence). CDR3 length: 12 amino acids. CDR3 DNA: TGTGCCAGTAGTATAAGAGGGTATGGCTACACCTTC. It is translated as CASSIRGYGYTF.

This clonotype was seen only a few times. The rearrangement uses TRBV19 and TRBJ1-5; D unresolved. The V and J ends lost 5 bases and 2 bases respectively, with 7 bases between them. CDR3 length: 13 amino acids. Germline CDR1 is LNHDA and CDR2 is SQIVND (reference sequence). Written as DNA, the CDR3 is TGTGCCAGTAGTTTCTCGGGCAATCAGCCCCAGCATTTT. Protein sequence: CASSFSGNQPQHF.